The 11 T cell receptor beta chains below come from one sample, sequenced in a study of shared clonotypes between healthy human individuals. Only in-frame clones appear in the TCRdb table, and some are missing; sequencing was by immunoSEQ multiplex PCR. The table lists over a million clones, approximately 97% of them singletons. The source material was naive CD4+ T cells sorted from blood. As for subset: CD45RA+ positively selected. Receptors were obtained from a man under 40 in good health.

The rearrangement links TRBV27 to TRBJ2-7; 7 bases align to TRBD2. This CDR3 has 20 residues. V shed 5 bases and J 0 bases; nucleotides not matched to a gene: 22. Per germline, CDR1 MNHEY and CDR2 SMNVEV (reference sequence). CDR3 sequence: CASSRTAGYGLADRSYEQYF. CDR3 sequence (DNA): TGTGCCAGCAGTCGAACCGCTGGATATGGTCTAGCGGATCGCTCCTACGAGCAGTACTTC.

The DNA of the CDR3 is TGTGCCAGCAGTTTCTTCGGCTCGAGCTCCTACGAGCAGTACTTC. It encodes CASSFFGSSSYEQYF. V gene TRBV27 combines with J gene TRBJ2-7; no definite D call. The CDR3 runs to 15 residues. V shed 3 bases and J shed 0 bases, with 12 bases lying between them. Germline loops: CDR1 MNHEY, CDR2 SMNVEV (reference sequence).

V and J are TRBV11-2 and TRBJ2-1, with D possibly matching TRBD2 (6 bases). The CDR3 consists of 16 residues. Between the trimmed V and J ends, which lost 5 bases and 5 bases, there was a span of 19 bases. The germline CDR1 and CDR2 sequences are SGHAT and FQNNGV. The CDR3 nucleotides read TGTGCCAGCAGCCCAGGGAGTCGGGAGTTCAACAATGAGCAGTTCTTC. Protein product: CASSPGSREFNNEQFF.

The V call is TRBV6-5, the J call TRBJ2-2; D is possibly TRBD1 (6 bases). CDR3 length equals 15 residues. Germline CDR1 MNHEY, CDR2 SVGAGI. V dropped 10 bases and J dropped 3 bases, with 18 bases sitting between them. This chain's CDR3 is CATSIQGRYTGELFF. The DNA for the CDR3 is TGTGCCACATCAATCCAGGGGCGGTACACCGGGGAGCTGTTTTTT.

V and J are TRBV18 and TRBJ1-5; D may be TRBD1 (5 bases). Germline-derived CDR1 and CDR2 are KGHSH and LQKENI. The CDR3 is 15 residues long. The ends were cut back, 3 bases at V and 5 bases at J, with 14 bases in the middle. The CDR3 DNA reads TGTGCCAGCTCACCCGGGACGTTACTTTATCAGCCCCAGCATTTT. Amino acids: CASSPGTLLYQPQHF.

The chain employs TRBV5-4 and TRBJ1-2; 8 nucleotides line up with TRBD1. V shed 4 bases and J 3 bases; nucleotides not matched to a gene: 5. The CDR3 runs to 14 residues. CDR1 is SGHNT and CDR2 is YYREEE in the germline V gene (reference sequence). CDR3 residues: CASSRGQADYGYTF. The CDR3 DNA is TGTGCCAGCAGCCGGGGACAGGCAGACTATGGCTACACCTTC.

V and J are TRBV5-1 and TRBJ2-6; 8 bases line up with TRBD2. Germline lookup yields CDR1 SGHRS and CDR2 YFSETQ. The CDR3 spans 13 residues. The trim removed 1 base at V and 11 bases at J, leaving 2 bases unmatched. The CDR3 loop is CASSLRAGDVLTF. CDR3 DNA sequence: TGCGCCAGCAGCTTGAGAGCGGGGGACGTCCTGACTTTC.

The rearrangement links TRBV23-1 to TRBJ2-1, with 10 bases that match TRBD2. TRBV23-1 is an open reading frame whose function is uncertain. The length of the CDR3 is 17 residues. V trimming: 1 base; J trimming: 3 bases; junction bases outside the gene matches: 6. DNA of the CDR3: TGCGCCAGCAGTCAATATTCCTTAGCGGGAGGCTACAATGAGCAGTTCTTC. It yields the protein CASSQYSLAGGYNEQFF.

With regard to this clone: Germline and junction disagree at one end, which may indicate a read error. CDR3 DNA sequence: TGTGCCAGCAGCTCTCCCCGGGACAGGGGGCTTTTT. As protein: CASSSPRDRGLF. J is TRBJ2-3 and V is TRBV5-6; 12 nucleotides line up with TRBD1. CDR1 is SGHDT and CDR2 is YYEEEE in the germline V gene. CDR3 size: 12 residues.

The genes are TRBV6-1 and TRBJ2-7; TRBD2 might be the D (5 bases). Germline CDR1 and CDR2: MNHNS and SASEGT. The CDR3 has 15 amino acids. Between the trimmed V and J ends, which lost 5 bases and 2 bases, there was a span of 16 bases. As DNA, the CDR3 is TGTGCCAGCAGTACCGCTAGCCCGGCCCCCTACGAGCAGTACTTC. Translation: CASSTASPAPYEQYF.

The rearrangement uses TRBV28 and TRBJ1-5, with 7 bases lining up with TRBD1. This CDR3 has 13 residues. V shed 10 bases, J shed 7 bases, and the junction held 10 bases outside the gene matches. From germline, CDR1 is MDHEN and CDR2 SYDVKM. CDR3 residues: CAIKGQSEQPQHF. Here the CDR3 DNA reads TGTGCCATCAAGGGACAGTCTGAGCAGCCCCAGCATTTT.